Included here is one T cell receptor (beta chain) sequence, with context. Its specific antigen is unknown. No qualities accompany the bases; no much larger clone lies one base away. Sequencing was carried out with an Illumina HiSeq 2500. Quantitative 5'-RACE with molecular barcodes was the method used to prepare the TCR beta libraries. Per the authors' processing: A new computational method based on a probabilistic model of VDJ rearrangement was used to identify disease-linked TCR variants. The public reads were run again by TCRdb, first through fastp at Q25 and then through MiXCR, and only productive beta chains were kept. Rows are unified per CDR3 protein, each entry keeping the most common DNA and genes. For this entry, the V and J calls and clone size follow TCRdb and not the study's own pipeline. The sample has hundreds of thousands of distinct CDR3 sequences on record, roughly 18% of them singletons. 42% of the sample is held by the ten biggest clonotypes.

From its cysteine to its phenylalanine, the CDR3 spans 13 amino acids. Only the CDR3 DNA is retained, 39 bases long and in frame from the first base. CDR1 and CDR2 were assigned from the germline V gene as SGDLS and YYNGEE. Cut back by 0 bases and 8 bases, the V and J ends lie 11 bases apart. This record comes from a study of CD8 T cells in ankylosing spondylitis (dated by TCRdb to about 2017). With regard to the full study: The study set out to find disease-linked TCR variants by profiling T cell receptor beta repertoires in ankylosing spondylitis patients and healthy donors. The whole study cohort included 90 to 120 healthy donors and 20 to 25 ankylosing spondylitis patients. Samples of peripheral blood were taken, and for ankylosing spondylitis patients, synovial fluid was collected as well. The full study reports these points: A TCR beta motif of several highly homologous amino acid variants appeared characteristic of blood from ankylosing spondylitis patients. Some motif variants had previously been reported in the synovial fluid and blood of reactive arthritis patients, which suggests shared mechanisms of disease initiation. The disease-linked clones showed a CD8+ phenotype and occurred at relatively low frequencies in peripheral blood. The disease-linked clones were reported to be significantly enriched in matched synovial fluid samples from ankylosing spondylitis patients.

The specimen sequenced was blood, either unsorted or a sorted T cell fraction (not recorded which). The source of this sequence is a male donor with ankylosing spondylitis. The chain links TRBV9 with TRBJ1-2; the D gene lacks a confident call. The nucleotide sequence is given as TGTGCCAGCAGCGTAGGGGCCTACGACGGCTACACCTTC. Translated, this is CASSVGAYDGYTF.